These T cell receptor beta chains were read from a single sample in a study of shared clonotypes between healthy human individuals. Some clones are missing from TCRdb's copy, which holds only in-frame ones; the method was immunoSEQ multiplex PCR. The sample records about 2 million clones, roughly 95% being singletons. Sequences were obtained from naive CD4+ T cells sorted from blood. The receptor source for this set is a man between 18 and 35 years old in good health. CDR3s include the opening cysteine and the closing phenylalanine or tryptophan. D genes are given only for firm matches.

d_gene	v_gene	j_gene	CDR3nt	CDR3aa
TRBD1	TRBV10-3	TRBJ1-2	TGTGCCATCAGTGAGTCGTCTGGGACAGGGGAATATGGCTACACCTTC	CAISESSGTGEYGYTF
TRBD1	TRBV6-1	TRBJ1-5	TGTGCCAGCAGTGGACAGGGGGCCTGGGGCAATCAGCCCCAGCATTTT	CASSGQGAWGNQPQHF
TRBD2	TRBV29-1	TRBJ2-5	TGCAGCGTTGAAGATATGCTAGCGGGGGCCTCGGGAGAGACCCAGTACTTC	CSVEDMLAGASGETQYF
-	TRBV7-7	TRBJ2-1	TGTGCTAGCAGCTTAGGGCCTTACAATGAGCAGTTCTTC	CASSLGPYNEQFF
-	TRBV30	TRBJ1-1	TGTGCCTGGAGTGACCGAGGGGCCGGGAGTGAAGCTTTCTTT	CAWSDRGAGSEAFF
TRBD1	TRBV30	TRBJ2-3	TGTGCCTGGGCAGGGGGCGTCGCAGATACGCAGTATTTT	CAWAGGVADTQYF
-	TRBV2	TRBJ2-7	TGTGCCAGCACGAGGGACCTATACGAGCAGTACTTC	CASTRDLYEQYF
-	TRBV30	TRBJ1-2	TGTGCCTGGAGCCCAGGGCTTGGAGTCTATGGCTACACCTTC	CAWSPGLGVYGYTF
TRBD1	TRBV30	TRBJ2-3	TGTGCCTGGAGCCCAGGGGGACAGGGAGTGGATACGCAGTATTTT	CAWSPGGQGVDTQYF
-	TRBV4-3	TRBJ1-6	TGCGCCAAGACGGACAGAAGGAATTTCAACAGCTCCTATAATTCACCCCTCCACTTT	CAKTDRRNFNSSYNSPLHF
-	TRBV12-5	TRBJ1-2	TGTGCTAGTGGTTCGGGACTGGGGGATGGCTACACCTTC	CASGSGLGDGYTF
TRBD2	TRBV10-3	TRBJ2-2	TGTGCCATTAGTCTAGCGGAGGGCACCGGGGAGCTGTTTTTT	CAISLAEGTGELFF
-	TRBV9	TRBJ2-3	TGTGCCAGCAGCGTGGGTGGGACAGATACGCAGTATTTT	CASSVGGTDTQYF
-	TRBV28	TRBJ2-2	TGTGCCTGCGGGGCCAGAAACACCGGGGAGCTGTTTTTT	CACGARNTGELFF